This TCR beta chain is from a study of cytomegalovirus exposure and HLA in healthy donors. Trimming took off 7 bases at V and 7 bases at J, with 11 bases between the two ends. The germline V gene encodes CDR1 MNHEY and CDR2 SMNVEV (reference sequence). CDR3 length equals 13 residues. Use of 60 Vbeta and 13 Jbeta primers characterized the PCR. Assay: immunoSEQ multiplex PCR; the TCRdb copy retains only in-frame clones and omits some. Its table records fewer than 200,000 clones. A note on this clone: Its antigen is unknown.

Overall study findings and caveats: V- and J-gene trimming in TCR beta was tied to a missense DCLRE1C variant by an analysis performed later. Sequences of the TCR beta chain were said to predict the HLA-A and HLA-B alleles of most subjects accurately. Donor immune exposure was known only as CMV serostatus.

The sequence was collected from an older woman in good health and CMV-seronegative. The specimen sequenced was PBMCs. This chain connects TRBV27 to TRBJ1-6; tentative D call: TRBD1 (6 bases). The CDR3 DNA reads as TGTGCCAGCAAGCAGGGGAAGAATTCACCCCTCCACTTT. Its translation is CASKQGKNSPLHF.